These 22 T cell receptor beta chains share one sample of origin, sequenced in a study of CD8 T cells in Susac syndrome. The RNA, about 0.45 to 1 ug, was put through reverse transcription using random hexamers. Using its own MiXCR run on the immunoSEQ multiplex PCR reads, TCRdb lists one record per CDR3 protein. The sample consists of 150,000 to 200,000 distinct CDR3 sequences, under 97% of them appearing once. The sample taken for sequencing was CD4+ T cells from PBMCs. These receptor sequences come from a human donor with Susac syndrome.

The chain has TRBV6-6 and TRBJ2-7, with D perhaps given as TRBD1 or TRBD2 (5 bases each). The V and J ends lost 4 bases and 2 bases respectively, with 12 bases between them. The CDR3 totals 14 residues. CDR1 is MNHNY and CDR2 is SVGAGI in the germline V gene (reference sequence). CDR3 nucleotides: TGTGCCAGCAGTTTTGAGGGGAGAGCCTACGAGCAGTACTTC. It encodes CASSFEGRAYEQYF.

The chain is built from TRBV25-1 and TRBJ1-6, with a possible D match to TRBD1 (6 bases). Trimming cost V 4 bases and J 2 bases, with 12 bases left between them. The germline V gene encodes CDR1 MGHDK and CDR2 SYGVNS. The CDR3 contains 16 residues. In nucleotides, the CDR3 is TGTGCCAGCAGTGCCCCGACAGGCCCCTATAATTCACCCCTCCACTTT. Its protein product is CASSAPTGPYNSPLHF. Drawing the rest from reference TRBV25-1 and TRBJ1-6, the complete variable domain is EADIYQTPRYLVIGTGKKITLECSQTMGHDKMYWYQQDPGMELHLIHYSYGVNSTEKGDLSSESTVSRIRTEHFPLTLESARPSHTSQYLCASSAPTGPYNSPLHFGNGTRLTVT.

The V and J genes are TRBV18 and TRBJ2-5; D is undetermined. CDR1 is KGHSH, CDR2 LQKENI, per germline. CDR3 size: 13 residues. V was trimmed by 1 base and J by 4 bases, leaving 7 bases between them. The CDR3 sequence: CASSPRLSETQYF. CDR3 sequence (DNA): TGTGCCAGCTCACCACGGCTCTCAGAGACCCAGTACTTC.

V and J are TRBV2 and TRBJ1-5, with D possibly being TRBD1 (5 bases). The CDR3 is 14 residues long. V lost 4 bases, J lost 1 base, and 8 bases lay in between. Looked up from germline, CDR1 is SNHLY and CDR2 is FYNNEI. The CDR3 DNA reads TGTGCCAGCAGTGCCGGGGGAAGCAATCAGCCCCAGCATTTT. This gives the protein CASSAGGSNQPQHF.

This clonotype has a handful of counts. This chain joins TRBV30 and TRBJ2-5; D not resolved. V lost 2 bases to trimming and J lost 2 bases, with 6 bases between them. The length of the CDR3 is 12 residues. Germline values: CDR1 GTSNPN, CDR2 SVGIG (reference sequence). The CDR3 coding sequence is TGTGCCTGGAGTAGCAGGCAAGAGACCCAGTACTTC. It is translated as CAWSSRQETQYF.

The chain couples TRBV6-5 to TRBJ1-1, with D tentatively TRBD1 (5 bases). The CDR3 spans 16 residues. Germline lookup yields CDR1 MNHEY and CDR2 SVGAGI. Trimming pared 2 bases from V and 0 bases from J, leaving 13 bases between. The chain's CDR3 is CASSYSGGTVNTEAFF. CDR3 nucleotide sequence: TGTGCCAGCAGTTACAGCGGTGGGACGGTGAACACTGAAGCTTTCTTT.

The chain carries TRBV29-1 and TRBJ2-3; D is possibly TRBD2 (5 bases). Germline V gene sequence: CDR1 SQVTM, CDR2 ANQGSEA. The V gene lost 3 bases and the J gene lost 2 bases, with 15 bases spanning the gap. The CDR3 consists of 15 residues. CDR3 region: CSVDEGRGPTDTQYF. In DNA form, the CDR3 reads TGCAGCGTTGATGAAGGGAGAGGACCCACAGATACGCAGTATTTT.

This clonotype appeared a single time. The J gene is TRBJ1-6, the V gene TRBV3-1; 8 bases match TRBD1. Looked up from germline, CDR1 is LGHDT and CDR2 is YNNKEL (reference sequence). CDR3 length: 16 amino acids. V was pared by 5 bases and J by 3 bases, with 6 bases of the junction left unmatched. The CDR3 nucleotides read TGTGCCAGCAGCGCAAACGACAGGGGCTATAATTCACCCCTCCACTTT. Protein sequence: CASSANDRGYNSPLHF. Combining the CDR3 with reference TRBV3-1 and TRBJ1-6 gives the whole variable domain DTAVSQTPKYLVTQMGNDKSIKCEQNLGHDTMYWYKQDSKKFLKIMFSYNNKELIINETVPNRFSPKSPDKAHLNLHINSLELGDSAVYFCASSANDRGYNSPLHFGNGTRLTVT.

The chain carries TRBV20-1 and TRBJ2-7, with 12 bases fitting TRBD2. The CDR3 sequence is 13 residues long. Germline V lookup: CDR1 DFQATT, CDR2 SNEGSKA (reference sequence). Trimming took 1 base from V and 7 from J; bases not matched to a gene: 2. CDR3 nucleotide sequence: TGCAGTGCTAGAGCTAGCGGGGGGGGTGAGCAGTACTTC. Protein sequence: CSARASGGGEQYF.

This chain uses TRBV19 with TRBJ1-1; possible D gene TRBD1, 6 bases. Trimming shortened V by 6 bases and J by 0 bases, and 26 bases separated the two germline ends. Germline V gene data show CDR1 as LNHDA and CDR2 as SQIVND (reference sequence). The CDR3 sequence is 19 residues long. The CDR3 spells CASRYRFGGPKHMNTEAFF. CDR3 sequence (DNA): TGTGCCAGTAGGTACCGATTTGGGGGCCCTAAACACATGAACACTGAAGCTTTCTTT.

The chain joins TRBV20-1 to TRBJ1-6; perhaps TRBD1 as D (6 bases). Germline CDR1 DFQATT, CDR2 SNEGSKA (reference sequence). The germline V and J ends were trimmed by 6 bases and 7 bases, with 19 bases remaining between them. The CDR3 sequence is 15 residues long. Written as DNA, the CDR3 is TGCAGTGCGAAAATTCGGGGGCAGTCCAATTCACCCCTCCACTTT. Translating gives CSAKIRGQSNSPLHF.

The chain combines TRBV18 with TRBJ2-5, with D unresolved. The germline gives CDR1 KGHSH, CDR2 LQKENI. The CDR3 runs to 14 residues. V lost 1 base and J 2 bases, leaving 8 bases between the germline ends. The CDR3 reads CASSPLPWQETQYF. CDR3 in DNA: TGTGCCAGCTCACCACTTCCCTGGCAAGAGACCCAGTACTTC.

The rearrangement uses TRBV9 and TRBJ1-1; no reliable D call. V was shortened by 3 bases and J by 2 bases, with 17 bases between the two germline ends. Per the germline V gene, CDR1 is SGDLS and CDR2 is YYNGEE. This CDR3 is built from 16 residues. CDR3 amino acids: CASSAPSLSANTEAFF. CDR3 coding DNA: TGTGCCAGCAGCGCCCCCTCCTTATCGGCTAACACTGAAGCTTTCTTT.

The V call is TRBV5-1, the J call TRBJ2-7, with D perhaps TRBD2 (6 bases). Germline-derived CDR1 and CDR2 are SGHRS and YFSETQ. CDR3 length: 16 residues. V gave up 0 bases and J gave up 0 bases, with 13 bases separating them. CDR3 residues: CASSLAAGQSSYEQYF. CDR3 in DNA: TGCGCCAGCAGCTTGGCCGCGGGGCAGAGCTCCTACGAGCAGTACTTC.

Written as DNA, the CDR3 is TGTGCCAGCAGTTTAGGGAGGTATTCACCCCTCCACTTT. This gives the protein CASSLGRYSPLHF. The V and J genes are TRBV27 and TRBJ1-6; D ambiguous. Germline CDR1 MNHEY, CDR2 SMNVEV (reference sequence). The CDR3 consists of 13 residues. Between the trimmed V and J ends, which lost 2 bases and 8 bases, there was a span of 7 bases.

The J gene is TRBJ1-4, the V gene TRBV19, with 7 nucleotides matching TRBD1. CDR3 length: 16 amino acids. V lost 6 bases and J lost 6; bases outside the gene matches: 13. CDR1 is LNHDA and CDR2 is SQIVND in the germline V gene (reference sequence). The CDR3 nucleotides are TGTGCCAGTAGCGCTAAAAACAGGGGAGGTTATGAAAAACTGTTTTTT. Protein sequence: CASSAKNRGGYEKLFF.

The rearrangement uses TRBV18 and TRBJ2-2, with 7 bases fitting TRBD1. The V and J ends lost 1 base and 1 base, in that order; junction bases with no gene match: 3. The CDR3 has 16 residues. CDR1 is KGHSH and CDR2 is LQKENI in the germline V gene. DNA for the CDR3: TGTGCCAGCTCACCACAGGGGGCCATGAACACCGGGGAGCTGTTTTTT. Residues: CASSPQGAMNTGELFF.

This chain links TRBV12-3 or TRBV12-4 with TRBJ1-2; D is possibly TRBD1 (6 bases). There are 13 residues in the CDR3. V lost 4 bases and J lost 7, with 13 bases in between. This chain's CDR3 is CASSWDTTGGYTF. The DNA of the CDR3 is TGTGCCAGCAGTTGGGACACCACGGGTGGCTACACCTTC.

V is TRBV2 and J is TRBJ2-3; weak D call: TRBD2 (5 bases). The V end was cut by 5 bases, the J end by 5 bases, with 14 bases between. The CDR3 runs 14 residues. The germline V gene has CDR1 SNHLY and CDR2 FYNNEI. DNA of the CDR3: TGTGCCAGCAGTTTAGGACGGGGTATAGATACGCAGTATTTT. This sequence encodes CASSLGRGIDTQYF.

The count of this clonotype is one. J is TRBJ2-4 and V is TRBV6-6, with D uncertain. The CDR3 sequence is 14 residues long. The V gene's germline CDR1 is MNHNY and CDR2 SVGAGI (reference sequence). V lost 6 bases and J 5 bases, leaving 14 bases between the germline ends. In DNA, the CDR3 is TGTGCCAGCAGGTTCTTAAGGCTTGAAAACATTCAGTACTTC. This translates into CASRFLRLENIQYF.

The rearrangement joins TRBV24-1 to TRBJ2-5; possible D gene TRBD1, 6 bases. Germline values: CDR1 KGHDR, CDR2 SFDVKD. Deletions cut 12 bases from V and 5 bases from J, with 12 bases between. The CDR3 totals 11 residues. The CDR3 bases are TGTGCCCCTGGGGGCCCGGAGACCCAGTACTTC. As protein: CAPGGPETQYF.

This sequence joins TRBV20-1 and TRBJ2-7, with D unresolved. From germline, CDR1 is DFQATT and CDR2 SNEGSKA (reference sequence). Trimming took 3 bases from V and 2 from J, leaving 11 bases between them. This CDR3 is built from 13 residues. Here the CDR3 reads CSARLRLTYEQYF. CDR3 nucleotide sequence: TGCAGTGCTAGGCTGCGACTTACCTACGAGCAGTACTTC.